This T cell receptor beta chain was sequenced in a study of T cell changes during pregnancy in multiple sclerosis. Data came from immunoSEQ multiplex PCR; TCRdb stores just in-frame clones and leaves some out. The sample shows 85,000 to 130,000 clones, almost 95% of them seen only once. V gave up 3 bases and J gave up 1 base, with 4 bases separating them. The CDR3 is 11 amino acids. CDR1 and CDR2 (germline): GTSNPN, SVGIG (reference sequence). The chain couples TRBV30 to TRBJ2-7; D is unclear. The clonotype comes from a female donor with multiple sclerosis, enrolled in a pregnancy study. The starting material was peripheral blood, obtained before pregnancy. CDR3 sequence: CAWSESYEQYF. CDR3 coding DNA: TGTGCCTGGAGCGAGTCCTACGAGCAGTACTTC. Drawing the rest from reference TRBV30 and TRBJ2-7, the complete variable domain is SQTIHQWPATLVQPVGSPLSLECTVEGTSNPNLYWYRQAAGRGLQLLFYSVGIGQISSEVPQNLSASRPQDRQFILSSKKLLLSDSGFYLCAWSESYEQYFGPGTRLTVT.